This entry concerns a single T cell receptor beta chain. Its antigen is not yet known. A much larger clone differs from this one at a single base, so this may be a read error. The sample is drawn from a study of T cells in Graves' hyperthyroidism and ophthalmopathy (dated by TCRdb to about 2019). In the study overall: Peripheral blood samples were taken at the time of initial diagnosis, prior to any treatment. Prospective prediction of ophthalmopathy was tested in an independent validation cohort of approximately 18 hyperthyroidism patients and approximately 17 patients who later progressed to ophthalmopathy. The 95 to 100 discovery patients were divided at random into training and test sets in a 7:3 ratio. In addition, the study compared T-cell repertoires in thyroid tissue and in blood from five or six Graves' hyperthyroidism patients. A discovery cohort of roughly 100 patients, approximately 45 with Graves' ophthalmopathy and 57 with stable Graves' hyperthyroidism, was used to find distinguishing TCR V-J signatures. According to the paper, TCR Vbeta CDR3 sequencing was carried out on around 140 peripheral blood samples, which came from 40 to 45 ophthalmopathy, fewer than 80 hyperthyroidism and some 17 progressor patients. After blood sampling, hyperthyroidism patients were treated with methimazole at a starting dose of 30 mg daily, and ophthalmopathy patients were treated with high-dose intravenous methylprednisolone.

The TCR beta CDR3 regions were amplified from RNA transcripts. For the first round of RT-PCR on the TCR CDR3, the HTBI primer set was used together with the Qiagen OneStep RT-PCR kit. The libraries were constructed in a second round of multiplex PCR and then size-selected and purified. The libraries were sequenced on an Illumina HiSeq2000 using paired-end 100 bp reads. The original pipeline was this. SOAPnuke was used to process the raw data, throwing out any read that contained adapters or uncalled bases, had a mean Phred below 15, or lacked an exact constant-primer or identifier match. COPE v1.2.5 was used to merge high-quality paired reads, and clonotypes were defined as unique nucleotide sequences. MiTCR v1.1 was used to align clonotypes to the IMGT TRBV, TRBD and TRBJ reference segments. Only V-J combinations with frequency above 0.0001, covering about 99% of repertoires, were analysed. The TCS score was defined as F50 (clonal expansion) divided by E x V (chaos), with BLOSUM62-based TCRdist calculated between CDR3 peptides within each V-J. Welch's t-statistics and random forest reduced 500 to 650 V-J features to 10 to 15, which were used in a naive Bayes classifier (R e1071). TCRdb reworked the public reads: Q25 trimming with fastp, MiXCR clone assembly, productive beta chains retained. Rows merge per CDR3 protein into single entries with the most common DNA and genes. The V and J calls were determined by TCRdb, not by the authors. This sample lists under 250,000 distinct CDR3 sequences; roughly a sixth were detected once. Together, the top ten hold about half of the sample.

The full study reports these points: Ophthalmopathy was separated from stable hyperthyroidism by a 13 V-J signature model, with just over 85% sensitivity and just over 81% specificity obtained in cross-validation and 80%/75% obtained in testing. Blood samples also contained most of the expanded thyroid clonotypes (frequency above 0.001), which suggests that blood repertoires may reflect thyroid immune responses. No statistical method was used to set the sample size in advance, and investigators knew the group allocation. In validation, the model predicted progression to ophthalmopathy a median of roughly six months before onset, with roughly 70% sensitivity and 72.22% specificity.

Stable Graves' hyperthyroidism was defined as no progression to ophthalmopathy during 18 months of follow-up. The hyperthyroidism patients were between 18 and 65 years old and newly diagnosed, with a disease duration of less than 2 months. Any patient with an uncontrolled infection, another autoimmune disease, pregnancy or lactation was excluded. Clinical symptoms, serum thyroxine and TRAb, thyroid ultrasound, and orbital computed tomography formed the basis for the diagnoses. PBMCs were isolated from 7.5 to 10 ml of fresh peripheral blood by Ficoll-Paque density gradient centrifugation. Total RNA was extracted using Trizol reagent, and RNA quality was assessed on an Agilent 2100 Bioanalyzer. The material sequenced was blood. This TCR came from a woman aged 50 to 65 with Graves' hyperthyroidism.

Here is the DNA: TGTGCCATCACTCGGGACAGGGACTCCTACGAGCAGTTCTTC. It translates as CAITRDRDSYEQFF. The chain is encoded by TRBV10-3 joined to TRBJ2-7; 9 bases in the middle match TRBD1. The closer fit of TRBJ2-1 to the DNA end suggests the J call may be wrong. The CDR3 covers 14 residues, taking in both the cysteine and the phenylalanine. Only the CDR3 portion is preserved as DNA: 42 bases, with reading frame beginning at the first base. For CDR1 and CDR2, the germline V gene lists ENHRY and SYGVKD.